This paragraph reports one TCR beta chain. What it binds is not known. CDR1 is SGHTA, CDR2 FQGNSA, per germline. V gave up 1 base and J gave up 1 base, with 2 bases separating them. The CDR3 covers 12 residues. This record comes from a study of OX40 agonist ivuxolimab in advanced cancers. Overall study: Hepatocellular carcinoma, melanoma, renal cell or head and neck cancer affected the dose-escalation patients. Regarding the study as a whole: Expanded clones tended on average to be more numerous among CD8+ T cells than CD4+. The authors did not determine the antigen specificity of the expanded peripheral T cells.

Generated by immunoSEQ multiplex PCR, the TCRdb table keeps only in-frame clones and is missing some. Here the sample spans about 45,000 clones, under 95% being singletons. The source was CD4+ or CD8+ T cells sorted from blood, collected in a trial of the OX40 agonist ivuxolimab. The rearrangement links TRBV7-2 to TRBJ2-7; D is unclear. The TCR sequence derives from an adult with an advanced solid tumor such as melanoma, head and neck, liver or kidney cancer. The CDR3 region has the DNA TGTGCCAGCAGCTTAGGATCCTACGAGCAGTACTTC. Amino acid sequence: CASSLGSYEQYF.